A selection of T cell receptor beta chains follows, all from one sample in a study of PD-1 blockade in classical Hodgkin lymphoma. Assay: immunoSEQ multiplex PCR; the TCRdb copy retains only in-frame clones and omits some. The table shows around 6,200 clones, with under 85% occurring only once. The source was CD8+ T cells from blood, collected before the fourth cycle of nivolumab. These receptors all stem from a human donor with classical Hodgkin lymphoma. Each CDR3 is given with its conserved first and last residue. A D gene is named only where the DNA matches it firmly. Part of the rows lack a size; the others show once, few, many or a class for expanded clones.

clone_size j_call d_call v_call cdr3_nt cdr3_aa
NA TRBJ2-5 TRBD1 TRBV7-9 TGTGCCAGCAGCGCACGAGACAGGGGGCCGATACAAGAGACCCAGTACTTC CASSARDRGPIQETQYF
NA TRBJ2-1 TRBD1 TRBV29-1 TGCAGCGCTGGGACAGGGGATTTTAGTGAGCAGTTCTTC CSAGTGDFSEQFF
NA TRBJ1-1 NA TRBV7-8 TGTGCCAGCAGCTTAGCACAGGCTTCTGAAGCTTTCTTT CASSLAQASEAFF
NA TRBJ1-4 NA TRBV7-9 TGTGCCAGCAGCTCTCGGACTTCAACTAATGAAAAACTGTTTTTT CASSSRTSTNEKLFF
medium-sized TRBJ1-3 NA TRBV4-1 TGCGCCAGCAGCCAAGACGGGGCCTCCTTTGTGGGGGGAAACACCATATATTTT CASSQDGASFVGGNTIYF
NA TRBJ2-7 NA TRBV15 TGTGCCACCAGCAGTGCTAGAACAGACGAGCAGTACTTC CATSSARTDEQYF
few TRBJ2-2 TRBD1 TRBV4-2 TGTGCCAGCAGCGCACAGGGGGCGGAGTGGGTTTACACCGGGGAGCTGTTTTTT CASSAQGAEWVYTGELFF
NA TRBJ2-7 NA TRBV4-3 TGCGCCAGCAGCCAATTCGGAGGCCCCTACGAGCAGTACTTC CASSQFGGPYEQYF
NA TRBJ2-7 NA TRBV5-4 TGTGCCAGCAGCTTCGAGGGGGAGCAGTACTTC CASSFEGEQYF
few TRBJ1-1 NA TRBV6-6 TGTGCCAGCAGTTACGAGGACGTGAACACTGAAGCTTTCTTT CASSYEDVNTEAFF
NA TRBJ2-5 TRBD2 TRBV6-1 TGTGCCAAAGGGACTAGCGGGAGACGCGAGACCCAGTACTTC CAKGTSGRRETQYF
NA TRBJ2-1 TRBD1 TRBV7-9 TGTGCCAGCAGCCCTGGACAGGTAGTGGATGAGCAGTTCTTC CASSPGQVVDEQFF
NA TRBJ2-7 TRBD1 TRBV7-9 TGTGCCAGCAGGGACAGGGGCTACGAGCAGTACTTC CASRDRGYEQYF
once TRBJ2-1 NA TRBV29-1 TGCAGCGTTGCCGATTACAATGAGCAGTTCTTC CSVADYNEQFF
once TRBJ1-4 NA TRBV5-1 TGCGCCAGCAGCTTGGAGGGGGGATCTAATGAAAAACTGTTTTTT CASSLEGGSNEKLFF
NA TRBJ2-5 NA TRBV14 TGTGCCAGCAGTCTAGACAGGAGTCAAGAGACCCAGTACTTC CASSLDRSQETQYF